This TCR beta chain comes out of a study of T cell repertoires in cytomegalovirus infection (dated by TCRdb to about 2019). About the study as a whole: Peptide stimulations targeted recently identified HLA-C-restricted CMV epitopes, whose presentation resists viral immunomodulation, together with well-studied HLA-B-restricted epitopes. Because public TCR beta signatures pointed to carriage of CMV infection together with the matching HLA type, the HLA type of each donor mattered for the analysis. Broad study findings and their caveats: The ex vivo response was dominated by HLA-C-restricted CMV-specific TCR beta clonotypes, which also provided the single most frequent clonotype in two of eight donors. In both this cohort and an independent cohort of 300 to 450 donors, the cumulative frequency of public TCR beta family members distinguished carriers of CMV infection plus the relevant HLA type.

A note on this clonotype: Its specific antigen is unknown. No quality values exist for individual bases; no much larger clone is one base distant.

The treatment or condition label for this specimen denotes: in vitro stimulation with specific CMV peptide epitopes to enrich CMV-specific T cells. Instrument used: Illumina HiSeq 1500. The public reads were reanalyzed by TCRdb: fastp trimming at Q25, MiXCR alignment, in-frame beta chains only. Duplicate CDR3 protein sequences are folded into a single record with the most common DNA and genes. Here the sample has 86,000 or so distinct CDR3 sequences; 20% to 30% occur a single time. Roughly 45% of the sample is held by the ten biggest clonotypes. The germline V gene supplies CDR1 LGHNA and CDR2 YSLEER. Measured from the cysteine to the phenylalanine, the CDR3 is 17 residues long. Only the CDR3 DNA is retained, 51 bases long and in frame from the first base. Compared with germline, V lacks 3 bases and J lacks 3 bases; bases without a gene match: 7.

The specimen was CD8+ T cells from cultured PBMCs, collected from culture after CMV antigen stimulation. The chain is encoded by TRBV4-3 joined to TRBJ1-4; TRBD1 fits 10 bases in the junction. The TCR originated in a human donor in good health (CMV status not recorded). Some clones in this sample may be carry-over from other donors' samples. The CDR3 region has the sequence CASSQETGGAPNEKLFF. The sequenced DNA is TGCGCCAGCAGCCAGGAGACAGGGGGCGCCCCTAATGAAAAACTGTTTTTT.